The rows below give T cell receptor beta chains drawn from one sample of a study of blood T cell repertoires in COVID-19. TCRdb keeps only in-frame clones here, not all; method: immunoSEQ multiplex PCR. The table includes about 130,000 clones, about 80% detected once. Material for sequencing was peripheral blood. These receptors were obtained from a woman older than 75 with acute or convalescent COVID-19. Both conserved end residues are part of each CDR3. D genes are given only for firm matches. Rows may omit the clone size; those that give it use once, few, many or a size class.

DNA: TGTGCCAGCAGCAGGGAAGACACTGAAGCTTTCTTT; CDR3: CASSREDTEAFF; size: -; D: -; J: TRBJ1-1; V: TRBV6-5
DNA: TGTGCCAGCAGCGTAGATCAGGCGGGGGGGCCGGTCAATGAGCAGTTCTTC; CDR3: CASSVDQAGGPVNEQFF; size: -; D: TRBD2; J: TRBJ2-1; V: TRBV9
DNA: TGCAGTGCTAGACAAACCGGGGAGCTGTTTTTT; CDR3: CSARQTGELFF; size: -; D: -; J: TRBJ2-2; V: TRBV20-1
DNA: TGTGCCAGCAGCTCTGTGCCGTGGGGCCTTAACTATGGCTACACCTTC; CDR3: CASSSVPWGLNYGYTF; size: -; D: -; J: TRBJ1-2; V: TRBV5-4
DNA: TGTGCCAGCATTCCCTCTGGGGGGGCTGAAGCTTTCTTT; CDR3: CASIPSGGAEAFF; size: -; D: -; J: TRBJ1-1; V: TRBV3-1/TRBV3-2
DNA: TGCAGCGTTAATCTTGCCTACGAGCAGTACTTC; CDR3: CSVNLAYEQYF; size: -; D: -; J: TRBJ2-7; V: TRBV29-1
DNA: TGTGCCAGCAGCCAAGTTACCTACTACAATGAGCAGTTCTTC; CDR3: CASSQVTYYNEQFF; size: -; D: -; J: TRBJ2-1; V: TRBV14
DNA: TGTGCCAGCAGCTTAGGGACAGGCGCAACTAATGAAAAACTGTTTTTT; CDR3: CASSLGTGATNEKLFF; size: -; D: TRBD1; J: TRBJ1-4; V: TRBV7-8
DNA: TGCGCCAGCAGCCAAGATCTGCCAGGGGGTACAGTTAACTATGGCTACACCTTC; CDR3: CASSQDLPGGTVNYGYTF; size: -; D: TRBD1; J: TRBJ1-2; V: TRBV4-3
DNA: TGTGCCAGCAGCCCCGGACAGGGGGGTGACTATGGCTACACCTTC; CDR3: CASSPGQGGDYGYTF; size: -; D: TRBD1; J: TRBJ1-2; V: TRBV7-6
DNA: TGTGCCAGCAGCGGAAGGATGGGACAGGCTACCTACGAGCAGTACTTC; CDR3: CASSGRMGQATYEQYF; size: -; D: TRBD1; J: TRBJ2-7; V: TRBV3-1/TRBV3-2
DNA: TGTGCCAGCAGGTCGACAGGGGGGAACACTGAAGCTTTCTTT; CDR3: CASRSTGGNTEAFF; size: -; D: TRBD1; J: TRBJ1-1; V: TRBV6-5
DNA: TGCGCCAGCAGCAGCAAACTACAGGGGACTGGAAACACCATATATTTT; CDR3: CASSSKLQGTGNTIYF; size: -; D: TRBD1; J: TRBJ1-3; V: TRBV5-1
DNA: TGTGCCAGCAGCGAAGGGGGACAGGGAGTCGCCGGGGAGCTGTTTTTT; CDR3: CASSEGGQGVAGELFF; size: -; D: TRBD1; J: TRBJ2-2; V: TRBV7-3
DNA: TGTGCCTGGAGTGTATCACGGAACAGTGAAGCTTTCTTT; CDR3: CAWSVSRNSEAFF; size: -; D: -; J: TRBJ1-1; V: TRBV30
DNA: TGTGCCAGCACCTCAGGGGGAGATAGCAATCAGCCCCAGCATTTT; CDR3: CASTSGGDSNQPQHF; size: few; D: TRBD1; J: TRBJ1-5; V: TRBV7-8
DNA: TGTGCCAGCTCCCCCGGGACAGGCCAAGAGACCCAGTACTTC; CDR3: CASSPGTGQETQYF; size: -; D: TRBD1; J: TRBJ2-5; V: TRBV18
DNA: TGCGCCAGCAGCCAAGATGGAGCGGGACTCCCATACAATGAGCAGTTCTTC; CDR3: CASSQDGAGLPYNEQFF; size: -; D: TRBD2; J: TRBJ2-1; V: TRBV4-3
DNA: TGTGCCAGCAGACTACCCGGGACAGGGAATTCACCCCTCCACTTT; CDR3: CASRLPGTGNSPLHF; size: few; D: TRBD1; J: TRBJ1-6; V: TRBV2
DNA: TGTGCCAGCAGCTTGGTCGCAGGGAACGCAGATACGCAGTATTTT; CDR3: CASSLVAGNADTQYF; size: -; D: -; J: TRBJ2-3; V: TRBV5-4
DNA: TGTGCCATCAGTGGGAGCGTGGGCCGACAGCAAGAGACCCAGTACTTC; CDR3: CAISGSVGRQQETQYF; size: once; D: -; J: TRBJ2-5; V: TRBV10-3
DNA: TGTGCCAGTAGTATTGGGACACCTACCCCGATGTCCCAGTACTTC; CDR3: CASSIGTPTPMSQYF; size: -; D: -; J: TRBJ2-5; V: TRBV19
DNA: TGTGCCAGTAGTCTCCCTCTAGGGAACACTGAAGCTTTCTTT; CDR3: CASSLPLGNTEAFF; size: -; D: -; J: TRBJ1-1; V: TRBV19
DNA: TGTGCCAGCAGTTACTCGAGGGGGTCGAAGACCCAGTACTTC; CDR3: CASSYSRGSKTQYF; size: -; D: -; J: TRBJ2-5; V: TRBV6-2/TRBV6-3
DNA: TGTGCCAGCAGCATTGGGGGCAATGGTGAGCAGTTCTTC; CDR3: CASSIGGNGEQFF; size: -; D: -; J: TRBJ2-1; V: TRBV5-4
DNA: TGCGCCAGCAGCCCCGGGACAGGGTCTCCAGAGACCCAGTACTTC; CDR3: CASSPGTGSPETQYF; size: -; D: TRBD1; J: TRBJ2-5; V: TRBV5-1
DNA: TGTGCCTCTACGAAAACCCAAAGAGGGGGCGGCTATGGCTACACCTTC; CDR3: CASTKTQRGGGYGYTF; size: -; D: TRBD1; J: TRBJ1-2; V: TRBV19
DNA: TGCGCCAGCAGCTCCCGGGACAGCAAAAATGAAAAACTGTTTTTT; CDR3: CASSSRDSKNEKLFF; size: -; D: TRBD1; J: TRBJ1-4; V: TRBV5-1
DNA: TGTGCCAGCAGGGTCGGGACAGGGGTTACTGAAGCTTTCTTT; CDR3: CASRVGTGVTEAFF; size: -; D: TRBD1; J: TRBJ1-1; V: TRBV27
DNA: TGTGCCAGTAGCGAGACTAGCGGGCTTTTCACAGATACGCAGTATTTT; CDR3: CASSETSGLFTDTQYF; size: -; D: TRBD2; J: TRBJ2-3; V: TRBV19
DNA: TGTGCCACCAGCAGAGATGTAGACGAGCAGTACTTC; CDR3: CATSRDVDEQYF; size: -; D: -; J: TRBJ2-7; V: TRBV15
DNA: TGTGCCAGCAGCTTACTACAGGGAAGGAGAACTGAAGCTTTCTTT; CDR3: CASSLLQGRRTEAFF; size: -; D: -; J: TRBJ1-1; V: TRBV7-6
DNA: TGTGCCAGCAGTCCCACTAGCGGGGAAAACACCGGGGAGCTGTTTTTT; CDR3: CASSPTSGENTGELFF; size: -; D: TRBD2; J: TRBJ2-2; V: TRBV6-4
DNA: TGTGCCTGGAGTCAGGACAGGGTCAATGAGCAGTTCTTC; CDR3: CAWSQDRVNEQFF; size: -; D: TRBD1; J: TRBJ2-1; V: TRBV30
DNA: TGTGCCAGCAGCGTAGGACAGCTTGCAACTAATGAAAAACTGTTTTTT; CDR3: CASSVGQLATNEKLFF; size: once; D: -; J: TRBJ1-4; V: TRBV5-5
DNA: TGTGCCAGTGGGAGGAACGGACAGGCTGAAGCTTTCTTT; CDR3: CASGRNGQAEAFF; size: once; D: TRBD1; J: TRBJ1-1; V: TRBV19
DNA: TGTGCCAGCTCACAGGGGATCACCTATGGCTACACCTTC; CDR3: CASSQGITYGYTF; size: few; D: -; J: TRBJ1-2; V: TRBV18
DNA: TGTGCCAGCAGCCCTTTTCCGGAGATGGGAGCTTTCTTT; CDR3: CASSPFPEMGAFF; size: -; D: -; J: TRBJ1-1; V: TRBV12-3/TRBV12-4
DNA: TGTGCCACCAGTGATTTGCTAAACGAGGGTGGGGAGCTGTTTTTT; CDR3: CATSDLLNEGGELFF; size: -; D: -; J: TRBJ2-2; V: TRBV24-1
DNA: TGTGCCAGCAGAGGACAGGGCAACATGAACACTGAAGCTTTCTTT; CDR3: CASRGQGNMNTEAFF; size: -; D: TRBD1; J: TRBJ1-1; V: TRBV2
DNA: TGTGCCAGCAGTTCCCCTCGGGGAGCGAATCAGCCCCAGCATTTT; CDR3: CASSSPRGANQPQHF; size: few; D: -; J: TRBJ1-5; V: TRBV6-2/TRBV6-3
DNA: TGTGCCAGATTTGAGGACAGGTCCTATGGCTACACCTTC; CDR3: CARFEDRSYGYTF; size: -; D: TRBD1; J: TRBJ1-2; V: TRBV7-2